The entry below describes one T cell receptor (beta chain). The entry originates in a study of blood T cell repertoires in COVID-19. The method was immunoSEQ multiplex PCR; TCRdb's version includes in-frame clones alone and lacks a portion of them. The top ten hold more than 5.5% of the sample, which has about 150,000 clones, about 88% seen once. The age range of participants was about 18 to 100 years, with residence in approximately 25 US areas. The V end was cut by 4 bases, the J end by 6 bases, with 19 bases between. The CDR3 is made up of 14 amino acids. From germline, CDR1 is SQVTM and CDR2 ANQGSEA.

The specimen was PBMCs or T cells enriched from blood (not recorded which). J is TRBJ2-7 and V is TRBV29-1, with D possibly being TRBD1 (6 bases). The sequence was collected from a man aged 50 to 60 who had recovered from COVID-19. CDR3 DNA sequence: TGCAGCGTTGTTGGCAAGGGGGTCTTTTTCGAGCAGTACTTC. It codes for CSVVGKGVFFEQYF.